These 4 T cell receptor beta chains were sequenced from one sample in a study of shared clonotypes between healthy human individuals (dated by TCRdb to the early 2020s). For the CD8 naive samples, CD45RO-negative cells were positively selected for CCR7, yielding a CD45RA+CCR7+ population from which TemRA cells were excluded. Library construction relied on the immunoSEQ multiplex PCR assay. Sourced from immuneACCESS, this table was stored by TCRdb with only in-frame sequences that have V and J called. A share of the clones is absent; for the studies checked, an unresolved V gene accounts for under half, and the remainder has no known explanation. Recorded for this sample are about 1,900,000 clones; over 85% of them occurred a single time. The ten largest make up roughly 1.2% of the sample. What was sequenced was naive CD8+ T cells sorted from blood. The cell subset or site label here, explained by the study, means: CD45RA+CCR7+. These receptor sequences come from a man younger than 30 in good health.

The gene calls are TRBV7-8 and TRBJ2-7, with D hard to call. The CDR3 has 14 amino acids. CDR1 is SGHVS and CDR2 is FQNEAQ in the germline V gene. V was clipped by 5 bases and J by 0 bases, with 11 bases between them. The CDR3 protein is CASSEAESSYEQYF. The DNA for the CDR3 is TGTGCCAGCAGCGAAGCAGAAAGCTCCTACGAGCAGTACTTC.

The chain links TRBV10-2 to TRBJ1-5; possibly TRBD1 for D (6 bases). This CDR3 region has 13 residues. The germline V gene encodes CDR1 WSHSY and CDR2 SAAADI. Trimming removed 6 bases at V and 6 bases at J, with 12 bases between. The CDR3 sequence is CASSTGYGQPQHF. Here the CDR3 DNA reads TGCGCCAGCAGCACAGGGTATGGTCAGCCCCAGCATTTT.

V and J are TRBV5-1 and TRBJ2-1, with 7 bases matching TRBD2. The V and J ends lost 0 bases and 2 bases, in that order; junction bases with no gene match: 2. The CDR3 consists of 15 residues. Per the germline V gene, CDR1 is SGHRS and CDR2 is YFSETQ. CDR3: CASSLVRGAYNEQFF. As DNA, the CDR3 is TGCGCCAGCAGCTTGGTCCGGGGGGCCTACAATGAGCAGTTCTTC.

This clone has only one observation. The chain joins TRBV9 to TRBJ2-2; possible D gene TRBD2, 7 bases. V was trimmed by 7 bases and J by 4 bases, leaving 14 bases between them. This CDR3 contains 14 residues. The germline V gene has CDR1 SGDLS and CDR2 YYNGEE. In DNA, the CDR3 is TGTGCCAGCGCCGGGGAGGGGGGCACCGGGGAGCTGTTTTTT. It specifies CASAGEGGTGELFF.